This is a list of T cell receptor beta chains from one sample in a study of early T cells in non-severe SARS-CoV-2 infection. TCRdb independently ran MiXCR on the 5' RACE reads; one entry per CDR3 protein. The sample shows around 81,000 distinct CDR3 sequences, 14% of them seen only once. Input material: whole blood. All receptors come from an adult who was a healthcare worker with PCR-confirmed SARS-CoV-2 infection or an uninfected control (not recorded which). The CDR3 runs from the conserved cysteine through the conserved F or W. D genes are given only for firm matches. Clone size appears in some rows only: once, few, many, or a class for an expanded clone.

CASSQDRGGQETQYF TGTGCCAGCAGCCAAGACCGGGGGGGCCAAGAGACCCAGTACTTC 15 TRBV4-2 few TRBJ2-5 TRBD2
CASSLVRGSEAFF TGTGCCAGCAGCTTAGTAAGGGGCTCTGAAGCTTTCTTT 13 TRBV7-4 few TRBJ1-1 NA
CASSDDIIKDTQYF TGTGCCAGCAGCGACGACATCATTAAAGATACGCAGTATTTT 14 TRBV7-9 many TRBJ2-3 NA
CASSQRSYQETQYF TGTGCCAGCAGCCAACGTTCGTACCAAGAGACCCAGTACTTC 14 TRBV3-1 NA TRBJ2-5 NA
CASSYEGRSTVSTDTQYF TGTGCCAGCAGTTACGAGGGGAGAAGTACCGTAAGCACAGATACGCAGTATTTT 18 TRBV6-7 few TRBJ2-3 NA
CSATGTTNEKLFF TGCAGCGCTACCGGGACAACAAATGAAAAACTGTTTTTT 13 TRBV29-1 NA TRBJ1-4 NA
CSVEANTEAFF TGCAGCGTTGAGGCTAACACTGAAGCTTTCTTT 11 TRBV29-1 few TRBJ1-1 NA
CASSLIGGPTEAFF TGTGCCAGCAGCTTAATTGGGGGCCCGACTGAAGCTTTCTTT 14 TRBV7-3 few TRBJ1-1 NA
CASSTVTGATGELFF TGTGCCAGCAGCACGGTGACAGGGGCCACCGGGGAGCTGTTTTTT 15 TRBV5-4 few TRBJ2-2 TRBD1
CAISERDRIAKNIQYF TGTGCCATCAGTGAAAGGGACAGAATAGCCAAAAACATTCAGTACTTC 16 TRBV10-3 NA TRBJ2-4 TRBD1
CASQGGNTIYF TGTGCCAGCCAGGGAGGAAACACCATATATTTT 11 TRBV9 many TRBJ1-3 NA
CASSFLGLAGLTDTQYF TGTGCCAGCAGCTTCCTCGGACTAGCGGGACTCACAGATACGCAGTATTTT 17 TRBV11-1 NA TRBJ2-3 TRBD2
CASSRDRSYGYTF TGTGCCAGCAGCCGGGACCGGAGCTATGGCTACACCTTC 13 TRBV5-6 many TRBJ1-2 NA
CAWSTDRGYYEQYF TGTGCCTGGAGTACGGACAGGGGATACTACGAGCAGTACTTC 14 TRBV30 NA TRBJ2-7 TRBD1
CSARTGISYNEQFF TGCAGTGCTCGAACCGGGATATCCTACAATGAGCAGTTCTTC 14 TRBV20-1 NA TRBJ2-1 NA
CSADRGLPSTDTQYF TGCAGCGCTGACCGAGGACTACCCAGCACAGATACGCAGTATTTT 15 TRBV29-1 many TRBJ2-3 NA
CASSYDVQTQYF TGTGCCAGCAGTTACGACGTACAGACCCAGTACTTC 12 TRBV6-2/TRBV6-3 NA TRBJ2-5 NA
CASSQLQGAGSPLHF TGTGCCAGCAGCCAACTGCAGGGGGCTGGTTCACCCCTCCACTTT 15 TRBV3-1 once TRBJ1-6 TRBD1
CASSLEGSPSGNTIYF TGCGCCAGCAGCTTAGAAGGGTCCCCCTCTGGAAACACCATATATTTT 16 TRBV5-1 few TRBJ1-3 NA
CASEAATGAYEQYF TGTGCCAGCGAGGCTGCCACCGGCGCCTACGAGCAGTACTTC 14 TRBV28 few TRBJ2-7 NA
CASSYVTAAYNSPLHF TGTGCCAGCAGCTATGTGACAGCGGCCTATAATTCACCCCTCCACTTT 16 TRBV7-9 few TRBJ1-6 NA
CASSWDSGGPQETQYF TGTGCCAGCAGTTGGGATAGCGGGGGGCCTCAAGAGACCCAGTACTTC 16 TRBV12-3/TRBV12-4 many TRBJ2-5 TRBD2
CASSLGQGPNQPQHF TGTGCCAGCAGCTTAGGGCAGGGACCAAATCAGCCCCAGCATTTT 15 TRBV5-6 few TRBJ1-5 NA